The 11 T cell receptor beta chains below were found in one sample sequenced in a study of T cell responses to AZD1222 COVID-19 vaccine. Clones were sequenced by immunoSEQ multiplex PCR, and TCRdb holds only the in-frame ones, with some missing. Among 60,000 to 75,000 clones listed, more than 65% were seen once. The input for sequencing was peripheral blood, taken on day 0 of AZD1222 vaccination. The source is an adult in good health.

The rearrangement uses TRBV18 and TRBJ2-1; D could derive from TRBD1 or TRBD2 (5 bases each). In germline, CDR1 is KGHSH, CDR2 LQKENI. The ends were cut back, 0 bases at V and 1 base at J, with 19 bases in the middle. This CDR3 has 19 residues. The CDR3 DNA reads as TGTGCCAGCTCACCACCGGGGGAGAGGGCTAGGAGATCCTACAATGAGCAGTTCTTC. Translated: CASSPPGERARRSYNEQFF.

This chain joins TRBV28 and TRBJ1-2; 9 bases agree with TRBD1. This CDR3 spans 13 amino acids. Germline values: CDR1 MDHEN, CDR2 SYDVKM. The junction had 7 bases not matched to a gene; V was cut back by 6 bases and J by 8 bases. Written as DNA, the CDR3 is TGTGCCAGCAGAGTGGGACAGGGTTACGGCTACACCTTC. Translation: CASRVGQGYGYTF.

This CDR3 is CASEGTYNEQFF. In DNA, the CDR3 is TGTGCTTCGGAGGGAACCTACAATGAGCAGTTCTTC. The chain links TRBV9 to TRBJ2-1, with D perhaps TRBD2 (6 bases). Per the germline V gene, CDR1 is SGDLS and CDR2 is YYNGEE. The length of the CDR3 is 12 residues.

CDR3: CASRVAGAAYEQYF. CDR3 DNA: TGTGCCAGCAGAGTAGCGGGAGCGGCCTACGAGCAGTACTTC. The chain carries TRBV28 and TRBJ2-7; 9 nucleotides agree with TRBD2. The J segment lost 2 bases and the V segment lost 6 bases, leaving 5 bases of the junction unmatched. The CDR3 spans 14 residues. The V gene's germline CDR1 is MDHEN and CDR2 SYDVKM.

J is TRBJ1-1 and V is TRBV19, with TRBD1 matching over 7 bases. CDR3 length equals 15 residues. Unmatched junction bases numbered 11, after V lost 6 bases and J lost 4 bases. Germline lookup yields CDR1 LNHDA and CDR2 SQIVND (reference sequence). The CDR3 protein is CASSFTTGSGTEAFF. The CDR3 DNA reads TGTGCCAGTAGCTTCACGACAGGGTCGGGCACTGAAGCTTTCTTT.

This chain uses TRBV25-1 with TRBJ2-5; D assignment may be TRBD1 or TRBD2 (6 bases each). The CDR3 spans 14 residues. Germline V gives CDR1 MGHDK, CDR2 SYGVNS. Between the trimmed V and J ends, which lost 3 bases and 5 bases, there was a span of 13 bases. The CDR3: CASSDRTGRETQYF. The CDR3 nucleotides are TGTGCCAGCAGTGACCGTACAGGGAGGGAGACCCAGTACTTC.

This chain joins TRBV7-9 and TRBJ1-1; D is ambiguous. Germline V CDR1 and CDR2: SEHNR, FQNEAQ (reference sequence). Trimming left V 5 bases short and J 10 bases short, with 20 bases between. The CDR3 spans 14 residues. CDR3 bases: TGTGCCAGCAGCCCCCCCGGACCGGCAGTCGGAGCTTTCTTT. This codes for CASSPPGPAVGAFF.

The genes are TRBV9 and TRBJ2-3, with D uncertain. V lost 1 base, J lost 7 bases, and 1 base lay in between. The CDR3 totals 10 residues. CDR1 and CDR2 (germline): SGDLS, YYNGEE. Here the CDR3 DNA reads TGTGCCAGCAGCGTAAATACGCAGTATTTT. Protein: CASSVNTQYF.

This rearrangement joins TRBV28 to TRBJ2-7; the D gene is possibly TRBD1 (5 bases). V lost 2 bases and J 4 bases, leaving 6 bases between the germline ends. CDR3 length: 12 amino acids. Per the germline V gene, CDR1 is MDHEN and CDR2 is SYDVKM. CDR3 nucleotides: TGTGCCAGCAGTTTACCAGGGTACGAGCAGTACTTC. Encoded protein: CASSLPGYEQYF.

The CDR3 reads CASSPLVRVGEAFF. The CDR3 bases are TGTGCCAGCAGTCCCCTGGTGAGGGTAGGAGAAGCTTTCTTT. The chain carries TRBV27 and TRBJ1-1; unclear D gene. CDR3 size: 14 residues. Germline-derived CDR1 and CDR2 are MNHEY and SMNVEV (reference sequence). Trimming stripped 5 bases from V and 8 bases from J, with 18 bases between.

In DNA form, the CDR3 reads TGTGCCAGCAGTGAGATACGAGATGAGCAGTTCTTC. This translates into CASSEIRDEQFF. The V gene is TRBV28, the J gene TRBJ2-1, with no clear D. The V gene lost 5 bases and the J gene lost 8 bases, with 10 bases spanning the gap. Looked up from germline, CDR1 is MDHEN and CDR2 is SYDVKM. The CDR3 runs to 12 residues.